This TCR beta chain was recovered during a study of response to subunit inactivated influenza vaccine. Overall study findings and caveats: New T cells are recruited in small numbers by each seasonal influenza vaccination, according to the authors' suggestion.

TCRdb re-derived calls from the RT-PCR reads in MiXCR, one entry per CDR3 protein. This table holds hundreds of thousands of distinct CDR3 sequences, 14% found once. This clonotype has a handful of counts. The target antigen is unknown. Germline V gene sequence: CDR1 DFQATT, CDR2 SNEGSKA (reference sequence). V gave up 4 bases and J gave up 4 bases, with 8 bases separating them. The CDR3 has 12 residues. V and J are TRBV20-1 and TRBJ1-5; D call uncertain. Sequencing was performed on PBMCs from blood, taken 14 days before vaccination. The receptor's source is a man between 50 and 59 years old who received an inactivated influenza vaccine. CDR3 bases: TGCAGTGCTAAAAGCCGTAATCAGCCCCAGCATTTT. Translation: CSAKSRNQPQHF.